The TCR beta chain described here comes from a study of cytomegalovirus exposure and HLA in healthy donors. General study findings and limits: A previous analysis found most TCR beta V segments productive roughly 87% or roughly 30% of the time. The Asian-associated ancestry cluster reportedly had fewer N-insertions than the approximately 650-donor mean in a later analysis. V- and J-gene trimming of TCR beta was linked (in a later analysis) to a missense DCLRE1C variant.

Concerning this clone itself: Its antigen is unknown.

13 Jbeta primers and 60 Vbeta primers were used for the PCR. Some clones are missing from TCRdb's copy, which holds only in-frame ones; the method was immunoSEQ multiplex PCR. The sample records 190,000 or so clones, 75% to 85% being singletons. Sequencing was carried out using PBMCs. This sequence originates from a girl between 5 and 17 years old in good health and CMV-seropositive.

The CDR3 nucleotides are TGCGCCAGCAGCCAAGATCAGGGAAATGGAGGCTACACCTTC. It encodes CASSQDQGNGGYTF. This chain links TRBV4-3 with TRBJ1-2, with a tentative D call TRBD1 (5 bases). The CDR3 covers 14 residues. The V and J ends lost 0 bases and 8 bases respectively, with 13 bases between them. CDR1 is LGHNA and CDR2 is YSLEER in the germline V gene.